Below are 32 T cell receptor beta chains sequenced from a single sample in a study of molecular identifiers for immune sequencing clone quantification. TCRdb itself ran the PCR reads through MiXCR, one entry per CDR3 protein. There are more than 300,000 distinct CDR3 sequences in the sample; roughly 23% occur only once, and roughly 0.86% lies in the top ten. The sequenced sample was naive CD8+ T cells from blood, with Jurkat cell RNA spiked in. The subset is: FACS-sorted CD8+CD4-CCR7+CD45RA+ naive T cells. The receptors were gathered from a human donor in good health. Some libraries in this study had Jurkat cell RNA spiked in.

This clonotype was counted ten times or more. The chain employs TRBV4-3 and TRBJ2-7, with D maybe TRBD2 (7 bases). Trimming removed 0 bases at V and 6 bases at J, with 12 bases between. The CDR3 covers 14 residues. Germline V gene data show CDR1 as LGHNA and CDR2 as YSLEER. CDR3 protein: CASSQDKGGVEQYF. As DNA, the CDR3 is TGCGCCAGCAGCCAAGATAAGGGGGGGGTCGAGCAGTACTTC.

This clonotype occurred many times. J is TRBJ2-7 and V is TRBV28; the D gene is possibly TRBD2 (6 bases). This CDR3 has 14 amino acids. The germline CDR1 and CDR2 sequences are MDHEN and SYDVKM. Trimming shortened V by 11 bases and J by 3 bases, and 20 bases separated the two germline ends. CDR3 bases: TGTGCCCGGGAGATTAACCTTGTAGACTACGAGCAGTACTTC. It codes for CAREINLVDYEQYF.

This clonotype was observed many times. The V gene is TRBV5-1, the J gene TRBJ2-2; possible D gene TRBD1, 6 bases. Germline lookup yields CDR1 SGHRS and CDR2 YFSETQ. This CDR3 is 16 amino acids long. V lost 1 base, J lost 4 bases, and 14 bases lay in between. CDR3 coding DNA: TGCGCCAGCAGCTTGATTCCGGACAGTACCACCGGGGAGCTGTTTTTT. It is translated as CASSLIPDSTTGELFF.

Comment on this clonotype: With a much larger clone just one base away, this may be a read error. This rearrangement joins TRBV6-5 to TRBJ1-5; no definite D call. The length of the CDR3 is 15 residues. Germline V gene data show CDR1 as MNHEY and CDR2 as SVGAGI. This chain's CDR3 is CACSPFPGINQPQHF. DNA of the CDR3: TGTGCCTGCAGCCCTTTCCCGGGGATCAATCAGCCCCAGCATTTT.

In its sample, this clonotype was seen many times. CDR3 nucleotides: TGTGCCAGCAGCTTAGGGGGACAGGGGACCTACGAGCAGTACTTC. This encodes CASSLGGQGTYEQYF. The V gene is TRBV7-9, the J gene TRBJ2-7; 10 bases line up with TRBD1. The CDR3 consists of 15 residues. Trimming removed 1 base from V and 2 bases from J; junction bases left unmatched: 2. Germline V gene lookup returns CDR1 SEHNR and CDR2 FQNEAQ (reference sequence).

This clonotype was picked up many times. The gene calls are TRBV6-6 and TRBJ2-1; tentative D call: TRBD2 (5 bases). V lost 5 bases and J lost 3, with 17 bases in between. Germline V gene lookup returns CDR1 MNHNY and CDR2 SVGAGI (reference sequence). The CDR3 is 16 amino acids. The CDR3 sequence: CASSPRVASIYNEQFF. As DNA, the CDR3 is TGTGCCAGCAGTCCCCGAGTAGCGAGTATCTACAATGAGCAGTTCTTC.

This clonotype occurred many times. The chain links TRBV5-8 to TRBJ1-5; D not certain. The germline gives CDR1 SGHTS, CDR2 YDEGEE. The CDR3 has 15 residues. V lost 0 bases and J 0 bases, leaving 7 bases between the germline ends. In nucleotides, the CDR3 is TGTGCCAGCAGCTTGGGGCACCTTAGCAATCAGCCCCAGCATTTT. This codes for CASSLGHLSNQPQHF.

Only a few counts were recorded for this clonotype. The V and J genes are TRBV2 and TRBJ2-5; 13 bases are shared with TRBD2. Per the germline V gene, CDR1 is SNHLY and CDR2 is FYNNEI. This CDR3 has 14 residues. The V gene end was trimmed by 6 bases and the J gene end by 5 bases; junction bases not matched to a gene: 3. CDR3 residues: CASRGTSGAETQYF. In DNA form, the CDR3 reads TGTGCCAGCAGGGGGACTAGCGGGGCCGAGACCCAGTACTTC.

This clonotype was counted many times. The DNA of the CDR3 is TGTGCCAGCAGCTTAACAGGTGTCTCTGGAAACACCATATATTTT. Translating it yields CASSLTGVSGNTIYF. The chain combines TRBV5-6 with TRBJ1-3; TRBD1 might be the D (5 bases). CDR3 size: 15 residues. CDR1 and CDR2 from the germline V gene are SGHDT and YYEEEE. The ends were cut back, 2 bases at V and 0 bases at J, with 9 bases in the middle.

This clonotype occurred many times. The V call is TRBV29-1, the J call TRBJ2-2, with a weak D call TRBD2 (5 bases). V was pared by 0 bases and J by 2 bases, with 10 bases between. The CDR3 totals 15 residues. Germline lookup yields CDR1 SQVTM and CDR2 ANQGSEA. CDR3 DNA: TGCAGCGTTGAAGATCCCGGGATTAACACCGGGGAGCTGTTTTTT. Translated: CSVEDPGINTGELFF.

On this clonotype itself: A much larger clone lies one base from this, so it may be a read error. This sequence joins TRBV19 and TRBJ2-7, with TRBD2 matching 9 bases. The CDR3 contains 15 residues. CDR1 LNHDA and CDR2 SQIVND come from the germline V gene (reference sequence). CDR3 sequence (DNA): TGTGTCAGTAGTCTAACTAGCGGGTACTCCTACGAGCAGTACTTC. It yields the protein CVSSLTSGYSYEQYF.

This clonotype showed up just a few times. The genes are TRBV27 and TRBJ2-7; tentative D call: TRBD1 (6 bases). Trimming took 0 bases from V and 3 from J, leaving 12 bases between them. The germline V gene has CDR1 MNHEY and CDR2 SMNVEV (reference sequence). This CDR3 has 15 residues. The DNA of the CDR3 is TGTGCCAGCAGTTTATCGGTCAGGGGTAACTACGAGCAGTACTTC. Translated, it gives CASSLSVRGNYEQYF.

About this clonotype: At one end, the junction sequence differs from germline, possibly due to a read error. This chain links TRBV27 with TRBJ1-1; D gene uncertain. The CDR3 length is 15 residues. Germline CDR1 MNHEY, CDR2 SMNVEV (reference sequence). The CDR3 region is CASSLLGPMNIEAFF. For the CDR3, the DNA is TGTGCCAGCAGTTTATTAGGACCGATGAACATTGAAGCTTTCTTT.

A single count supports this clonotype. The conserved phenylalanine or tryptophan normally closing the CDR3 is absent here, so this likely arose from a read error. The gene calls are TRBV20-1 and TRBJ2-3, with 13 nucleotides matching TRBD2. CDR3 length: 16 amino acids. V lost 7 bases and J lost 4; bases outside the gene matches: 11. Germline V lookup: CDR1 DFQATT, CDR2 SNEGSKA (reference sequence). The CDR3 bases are TGCAGTGAGACCGAGACTAGCGGGAGGAGGTCAGATACGCAGTATCTT. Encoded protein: CSETETSGRRSDTQYL.

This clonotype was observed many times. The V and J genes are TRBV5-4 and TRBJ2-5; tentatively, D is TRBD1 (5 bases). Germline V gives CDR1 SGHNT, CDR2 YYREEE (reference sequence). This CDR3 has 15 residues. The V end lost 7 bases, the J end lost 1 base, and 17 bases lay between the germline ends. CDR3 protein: CASGQQDKLQETQYF. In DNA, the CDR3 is TGTGCCAGCGGGCAACAGGACAAACTCCAAGAGACCCAGTACTTC.

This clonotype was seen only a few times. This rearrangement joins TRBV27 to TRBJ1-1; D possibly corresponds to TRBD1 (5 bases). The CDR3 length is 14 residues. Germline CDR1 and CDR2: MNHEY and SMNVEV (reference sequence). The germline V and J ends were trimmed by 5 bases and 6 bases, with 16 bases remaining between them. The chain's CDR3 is CASSPSAGRPEAFF. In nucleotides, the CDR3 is TGTGCCAGCAGTCCCTCCGCAGGGAGGCCTGAAGCTTTCTTT.

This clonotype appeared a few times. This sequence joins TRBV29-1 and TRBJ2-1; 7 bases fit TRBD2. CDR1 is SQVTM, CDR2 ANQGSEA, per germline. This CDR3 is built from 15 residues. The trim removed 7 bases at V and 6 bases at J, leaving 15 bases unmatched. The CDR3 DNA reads TGCAGCGGCTCTGGTAGCGGGTTCTTCCGCAATGAGCAGTTCTTC. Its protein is CSGSGSGFFRNEQFF.

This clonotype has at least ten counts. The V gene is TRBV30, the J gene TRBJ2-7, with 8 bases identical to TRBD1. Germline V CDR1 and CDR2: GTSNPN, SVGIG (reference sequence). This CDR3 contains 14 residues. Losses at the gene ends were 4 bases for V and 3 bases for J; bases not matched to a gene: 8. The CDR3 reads CAWTEDREIYEQYF. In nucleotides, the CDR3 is TGTGCCTGGACCGAGGACAGGGAGATCTACGAGCAGTACTTC.

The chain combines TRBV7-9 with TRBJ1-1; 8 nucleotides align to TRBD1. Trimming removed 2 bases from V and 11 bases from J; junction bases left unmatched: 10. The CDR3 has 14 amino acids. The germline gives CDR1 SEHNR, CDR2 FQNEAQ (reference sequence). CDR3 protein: CASSLSTGVLEAFF. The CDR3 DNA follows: TGTGCCAGCAGCTTATCGACAGGGGTCTTAGAGGCTTTCTTT.

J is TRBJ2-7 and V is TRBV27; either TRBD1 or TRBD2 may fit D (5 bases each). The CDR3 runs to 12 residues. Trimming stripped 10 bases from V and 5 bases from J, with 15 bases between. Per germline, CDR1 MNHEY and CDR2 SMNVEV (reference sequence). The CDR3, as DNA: TGTGCCACCTCTCGAGGGGCCCACGAGCAGTACTTC. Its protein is CATSRGAHEQYF.

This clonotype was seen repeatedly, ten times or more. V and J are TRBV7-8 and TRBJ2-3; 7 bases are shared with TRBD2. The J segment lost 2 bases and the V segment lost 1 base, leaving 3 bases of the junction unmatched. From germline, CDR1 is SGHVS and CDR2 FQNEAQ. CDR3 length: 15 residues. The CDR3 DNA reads TGTGCCAGCAGCTTAGGGGACTACATCACAGATACGCAGTATTTT. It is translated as CASSLGDYITDTQYF.

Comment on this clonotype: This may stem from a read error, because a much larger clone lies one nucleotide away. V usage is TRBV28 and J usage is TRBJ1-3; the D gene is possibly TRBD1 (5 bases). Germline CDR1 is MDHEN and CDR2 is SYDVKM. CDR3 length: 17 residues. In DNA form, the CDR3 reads TGTGCCAGCAGTTTTTCCGACAGCCACTTCTCTGGAAACACCGTATATTTT. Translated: CASSFSDSHFSGNTVYF.

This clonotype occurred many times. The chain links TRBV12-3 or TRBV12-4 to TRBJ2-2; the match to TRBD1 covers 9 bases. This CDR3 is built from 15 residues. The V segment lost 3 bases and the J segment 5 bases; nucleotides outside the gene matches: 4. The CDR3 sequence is CASSLDRGGTGELFF. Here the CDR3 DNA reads TGTGCCAGCAGTTTGGACAGGGGAGGGACCGGGGAGCTGTTTTTT.

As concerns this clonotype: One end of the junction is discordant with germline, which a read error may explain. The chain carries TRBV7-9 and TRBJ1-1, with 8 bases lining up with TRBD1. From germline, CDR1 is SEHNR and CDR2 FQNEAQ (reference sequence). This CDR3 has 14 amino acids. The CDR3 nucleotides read TGTGCCACCATGTTCAGGGGGCCGAACACTGAAGCTCTCTTT. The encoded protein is CATMFRGPNTEALF.

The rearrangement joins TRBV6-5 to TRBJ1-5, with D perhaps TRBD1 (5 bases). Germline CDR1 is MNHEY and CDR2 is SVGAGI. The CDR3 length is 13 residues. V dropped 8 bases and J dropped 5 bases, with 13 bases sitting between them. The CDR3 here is CASGTGVDQPQHF. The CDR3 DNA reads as TGTGCCAGCGGAACGGGGGTGGATCAGCCCCAGCATTTT.

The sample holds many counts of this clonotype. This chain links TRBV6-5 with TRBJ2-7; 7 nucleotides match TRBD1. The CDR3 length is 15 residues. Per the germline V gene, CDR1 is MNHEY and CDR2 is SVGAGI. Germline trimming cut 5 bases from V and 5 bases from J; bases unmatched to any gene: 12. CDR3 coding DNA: TGTGCCAGCAGTAAACCGGGACAGATGACCCACGAGCAGTACTTC. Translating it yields CASSKPGQMTHEQYF.

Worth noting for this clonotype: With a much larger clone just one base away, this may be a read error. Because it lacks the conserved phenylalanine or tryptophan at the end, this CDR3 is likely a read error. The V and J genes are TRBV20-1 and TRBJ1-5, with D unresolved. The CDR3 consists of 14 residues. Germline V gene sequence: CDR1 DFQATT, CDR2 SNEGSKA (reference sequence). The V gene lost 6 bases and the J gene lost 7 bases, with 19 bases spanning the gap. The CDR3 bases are TGCAGTGCCACCTTTGGGAGCGGAGACCAGCCCCAGCATTTA. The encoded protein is CSATFGSGDQPQHL.

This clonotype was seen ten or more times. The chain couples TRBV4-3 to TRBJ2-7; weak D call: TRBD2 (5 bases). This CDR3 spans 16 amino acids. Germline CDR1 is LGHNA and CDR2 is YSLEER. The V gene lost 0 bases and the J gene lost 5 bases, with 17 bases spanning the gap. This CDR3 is CASSQDRAGGFDEQYF. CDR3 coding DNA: TGCGCCAGCAGCCAAGATAGGGCGGGTGGGTTCGACGAGCAGTACTTC.

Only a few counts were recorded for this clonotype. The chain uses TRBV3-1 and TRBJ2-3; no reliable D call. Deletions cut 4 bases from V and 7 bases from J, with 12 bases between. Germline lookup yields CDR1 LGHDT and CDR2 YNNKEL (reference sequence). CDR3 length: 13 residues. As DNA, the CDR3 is TGTGCCAGCAGCCCCCCTACTGGGAATACGCAGTATTTT. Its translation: CASSPPTGNTQYF.

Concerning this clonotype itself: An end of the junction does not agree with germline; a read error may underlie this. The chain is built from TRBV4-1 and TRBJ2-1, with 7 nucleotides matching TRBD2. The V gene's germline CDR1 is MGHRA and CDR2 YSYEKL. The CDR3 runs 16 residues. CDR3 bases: TGCGCCAGCGGCCAAGAAGGACTAGGACTCTACAATGAGCAGTTCTTC. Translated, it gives CASGQEGLGLYNEQFF.

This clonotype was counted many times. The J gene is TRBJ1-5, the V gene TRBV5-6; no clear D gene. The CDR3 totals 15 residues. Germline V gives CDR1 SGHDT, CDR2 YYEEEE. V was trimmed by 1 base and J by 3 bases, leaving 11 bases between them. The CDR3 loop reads CASSLWPGNNQPQHF. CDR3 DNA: TGTGCCAGCAGCTTGTGGCCTGGGAACAATCAGCCCCAGCATTTT. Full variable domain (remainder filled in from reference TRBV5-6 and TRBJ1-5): DAGVTQSPTHLIKTRGQQVTLRCSPKSGHDTVSWYQQALGQGPQFIFQYYEEEERQRGNFPDRFSGHQFPNYSSELNVNALLLGDSALYLCASSLWPGNNQPQHFGDGTRLSIL.

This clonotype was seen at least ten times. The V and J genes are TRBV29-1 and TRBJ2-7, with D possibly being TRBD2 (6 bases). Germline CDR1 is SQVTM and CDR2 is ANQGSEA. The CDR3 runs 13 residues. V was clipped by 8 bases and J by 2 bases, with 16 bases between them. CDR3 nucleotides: TGCAGCATCCGCCGGGGGTCCACCTACGAGCAGTACTTC. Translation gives CSIRRGSTYEQYF.